The 3 T cell receptor beta chains in this list originate from one sample, sequenced in a study of Graves' ophthalmopathy and Graves' hyperthyroidism (dated by TCRdb to between 2017 and 2018). Data came from an Illumina HiSeq 2000. TCR beta CDR3 regions were amplified from RNA transcripts for repertoire sequencing. The first round of RT-PCR was done with HTBI primers and the Qiagen OneStep RT-PCR kit, and was followed by a second round of multiplex PCR, then size selection and purification. TCRdb passed the public sequencing reads through fastp at Q25 and MiXCR, retaining productive beta sequences. Here each entry gathers all rows of one CDR3 protein and keeps the most common genes and DNA. The sample records some 750,000 distinct CDR3 sequences, about 44% of which are singletons. Of the sample, 44% falls within the top ten clones. What was sequenced was peripheral blood. The receptors were gathered from an adult man with Graves' ophthalmopathy.

This chain joins TRBV2 and TRBJ1-1; no definite D call. CDR3 length equals 12 residues. The germline V and J ends were trimmed by 2 bases and 6 bases, with 7 bases remaining between them. The germline CDR1 and CDR2 sequences are SNHLY and FYNNEI. The CDR3 loop reads CASSEWEAEAFF. In nucleotides, the CDR3 is TGTGCCAGCAGTGAATGGGAGGCTGAAGCTTTCTTT.

This clonotype occurred many times. The chain combines TRBV7-9 with TRBJ2-7, with TRBD2 as a possible D gene (5 bases). The CDR3 extends over 12 amino acids. Germline V gene data show CDR1 as SEHNR and CDR2 as FQNEAQ (reference sequence). With 9 bases removed from V and 5 bases from J, the gap between germline ends came to 14 bases. In DNA form, the CDR3 reads TGTGCCAGTAGCCTAGAGGGCGACGAGCAGTACTTC. Translating it yields CASSLEGDEQYF.

This clonotype was seen more than once but under ten times. CDR3 region: CASSKPGLAGVETQYF. CDR3 DNA: TGTGCCAGTAGCAAGCCGGGACTAGCGGGGGTTGAGACCCAGTACTTC. The chain combines TRBV19 with TRBJ2-5; 14 bases match TRBD2. There are 16 residues in the CDR3. CDR1 is LNHDA and CDR2 is SQIVND in the germline V gene (reference sequence). Trimming took 6 bases from V and 5 from J; bases not matched to a gene: 8.